The T cell receptor beta chain described here comes from a study of post-analysis software for immune sequencing data. On the study more broadly: The patients showed relapsing-remitting, secondary progressive and progressive-relapsing multiple sclerosis courses.

Unique molecular identifiers had been added to the TCR beta cDNA libraries. TCRdb redid the calling of the PCR reads with MiXCR, one entry per CDR3 protein. The sample carries about 820,000 distinct CDR3 sequences, about 57% recorded once. Study-wide points: Patients with multiple sclerosis recorded significantly lower normalized Chao1 diversity than controls, the study found.

About this clonotype: Its antigen is currently unknown.

The sequence was collected from a girl under 18 with multiple sclerosis. Sequencing was done on a sample of blood.

This chain's CDR3 is CASSVRDRGSEQYF. The CDR3 bases are TGTGCCAGCAGCGTCCGGGACAGGGGGTCCGAGCAGTACTTC. The rearrangement links TRBV21-1 to TRBJ2-4; TRBD1, the table's D call, was not compared with the DNA. The J call is doubtful: the DNA matches TRBJ2-7 better. TRBV21-1 is a documented pseudogene. The CDR3 covers 14 residues.